This T cell receptor (beta chain) was obtained from a study of technical replicates of blood from several donors. V was clipped by 2 bases and J by 0 bases, with 7 bases between them. The germline V gene encodes CDR1 SSHAT and CDR2 FNYEAQ (reference sequence). The CDR3 consists of 14 residues. Profiled with immunoSEQ multiplex PCR; TCRdb holds only in-frame clones, not every one. The table lists 80,000 to 90,000 clones, less than 95% of them singletons. Material: T cells isolated from PBMCs. The V call is TRBV7-7, the J call TRBJ2-5; no clear D gene. The receptor's source is a human donor in good health. In DNA form, the CDR3 reads TGTGCCAGCAGCTTATCTCCGTACCAAGAGACCCAGTACTTC. Translated, it gives CASSLSPYQETQYF.